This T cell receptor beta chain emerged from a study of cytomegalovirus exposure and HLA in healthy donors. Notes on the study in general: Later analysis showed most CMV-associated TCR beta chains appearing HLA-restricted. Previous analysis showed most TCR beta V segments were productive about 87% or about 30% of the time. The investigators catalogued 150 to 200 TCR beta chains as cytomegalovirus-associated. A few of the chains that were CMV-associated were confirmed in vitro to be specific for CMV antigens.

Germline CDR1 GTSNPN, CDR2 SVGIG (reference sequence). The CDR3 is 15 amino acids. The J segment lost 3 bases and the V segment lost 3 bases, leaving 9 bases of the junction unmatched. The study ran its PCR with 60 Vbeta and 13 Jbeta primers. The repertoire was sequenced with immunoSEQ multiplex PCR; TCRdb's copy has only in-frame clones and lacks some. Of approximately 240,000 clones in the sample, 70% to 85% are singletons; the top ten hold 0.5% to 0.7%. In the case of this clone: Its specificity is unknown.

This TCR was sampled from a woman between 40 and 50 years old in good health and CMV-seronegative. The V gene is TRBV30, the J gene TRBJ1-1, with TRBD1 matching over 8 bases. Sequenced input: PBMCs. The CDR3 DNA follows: TGTGCCTGGAGAGTTTATACAGGGGGGTACACTGAAGCTTTCTTT. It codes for CAWRVYTGGYTEAFF. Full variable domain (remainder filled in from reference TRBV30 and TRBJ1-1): SQTIHQWPATLVQPVGSPLSLECTVEGTSNPNLYWYRQAAGRGLQLLFYSVGIGQISSEVPQNLSASRPQDRQFILSSKKLLLSDSGFYLCAWRVYTGGYTEAFFGQGTRLTVV.